A single sample is the source of the 18 T cell receptor beta chains below, sequenced in a study of T cells in tuberculosis. This table comes from immunoSEQ multiplex PCR, and its TCRdb copy is limited to in-frame clones, with some not included. The data contain tens of thousands of clones, roughly 90% of them singletons. Sorting used thawed, overnight-rested PBMC stained with anti-CD3, a viability dye and GMM-loaded CD1B tetramer. The lipid loaded on the CD1B tetramers was C32 glucose monomycolate from Rhodococcus equi. Sequences were obtained from CD1b-GMM tetramer-negative cells sorted from PBMCs. Receptors were obtained from an adult woman with latent tuberculosis.

The chain links TRBV27 to TRBJ2-7, with 7 positions matching TRBD1. The CDR3 loop spans 14 amino acids. CDR1 and CDR2 (germline): MNHEY, SMNVEV (reference sequence). With 4 bases clipped from V and 1 base from J, the junction kept 4 bases outside the gene matches. CDR3 residues: CASSSRDSSYEQYF. Written as DNA, the CDR3 is TGTGCCAGCAGTTCCCGGGACAGTTCCTACGAGCAGTACTTC.

This rearrangement joins TRBV6-1 to TRBJ2-1; the D gene is possibly TRBD2 (6 bases). V shed 6 bases and J shed 4 bases, with 16 bases lying between them. Germline CDR1 reads MNHNS; CDR2 reads SASEGT. This CDR3 region has 15 residues. The CDR3 nucleotides read TGTGCCAGCAGCCCGGGACTGGTTTTATACAATGAGCAGTTCTTC. This encodes CASSPGLVLYNEQFF.

The V call is TRBV18, the J call TRBJ1-6; D uncertain. The V gene lost 1 base and the J gene lost 0 bases, with 10 bases spanning the gap. Per the germline V gene, CDR1 is KGHSH and CDR2 is LQKENI. CDR3 size: 17 residues. CDR3 residues: CASSPLPGSSYNSPLHF. The DNA of the CDR3 is TGTGCCAGCTCACCACTCCCGGGGAGCTCCTATAATTCACCCCTCCACTTT.

DNA of the CDR3: TGTGCCAGCACCGAACGGGGACAGGGCTATTCACCCCTCCACTTT. Translation gives CASTERGQGYSPLHF. The J gene is TRBJ1-6, the V gene TRBV6-1; TRBD1 aligns across 9 bases. Germline loops: CDR1 MNHNS, CDR2 SASEGT. This CDR3 is 15 amino acids long. V gave up 7 bases and J gave up 8 bases; unmatched junction bases: 9.

This chain connects TRBV5-1 to TRBJ2-7; 9 bases fit TRBD2. This CDR3 region has 18 residues. The V gene end was trimmed by 4 bases and the J gene end by 2 bases; junction bases not matched to a gene: 16. Germline V gene sequence: CDR1 SGHRS, CDR2 YFSETQ. The CDR3 reads CASSRGPRLGGGAYEQYF. CDR3 bases: TGCGCCAGCAGCCGCGGGCCAAGGCTAGGCGGGGGGGCCTACGAGCAGTACTTC.

The chain carries TRBV6-6 and TRBJ2-7, with TRBD1 matching 9 bases. The CDR3 is 15 amino acids. The germline gives CDR1 MNHNY, CDR2 SVGAGI (reference sequence). The trim removed 0 bases at V and 6 bases at J, leaving 6 bases unmatched. CDR3 residues: CASSYSSGQGLEQYF. DNA of the CDR3: TGTGCCAGCAGTTACTCGTCGGGACAGGGACTCGAGCAGTACTTC.

The chain employs TRBV18 and TRBJ2-1; maybe TRBD1 (6 bases). The CDR3 contains 15 residues. Trimming removed 2 bases at V and 8 bases at J, with 16 bases between. Germline V gives CDR1 KGHSH, CDR2 LQKENI. CDR3 DNA sequence: TGTGCCAGCTCACCATCAGGGGCCCTCGGGGATGAGCAGTTCTTC. Translating gives CASSPSGALGDEQFF.

The chain is built from TRBV14 and TRBJ1-2; D ambiguous. The germline gives CDR1 SGHDN, CDR2 FVKESK. The CDR3 runs to 12 residues. V lost 0 bases and J 8 bases, leaving 7 bases between the germline ends. CDR3 residues: CASSQDRRGYTF. The CDR3 DNA follows: TGTGCCAGCAGCCAAGATCGGAGAGGCTACACCTTC.

The chain has TRBV10-1 and TRBJ1-2; tentative D call: TRBD1 (5 bases). Germline values: CDR1 WNHNN, CDR2 SYGVQD (reference sequence). This CDR3 is 14 amino acids long. V was cut by 0 bases and J by 5 bases, with 10 bases left in between. This CDR3 is CASSESAREYGYTF. CDR3 DNA: TGCGCCAGCAGTGAGTCGGCCAGGGAATATGGCTACACCTTC.

The gene calls are TRBV6-1 and TRBJ2-3, with a weak D call TRBD1 (5 bases). Germline CDR1 is MNHNS and CDR2 is SASEGT. The length of the CDR3 is 15 residues. Trimming stripped 6 bases from V and 3 bases from J, with 16 bases between. The CDR3 DNA follows: TGTGCCAGCAGGGCAGGGAAATCGTTGACAGATACGCAGTATTTT. Translated: CASRAGKSLTDTQYF.

The chain recombines TRBV11-2 with TRBJ1-1; D might be TRBD1 (5 bases). The V end was cut by 2 bases, the J end by 5 bases, with 15 bases between. From germline, CDR1 is SGHAT and CDR2 FQNNGV. The CDR3 is 15 amino acids. The CDR3 loop reads CASSLWRSGGTEAFF. The CDR3 DNA is TGTGCCAGCAGCTTATGGAGGTCCGGGGGGACTGAAGCTTTCTTT.

CDR3 in amino acids: CAGQSGAQPDTQYF. The CDR3, as DNA: TGTGCCGGACAGAGCGGGGCCCAACCAGATACGCAGTATTTT. The rearrangement uses TRBV7-9 and TRBJ2-3, with TRBD2 as a possible D gene (7 bases). Trimming cost V 11 bases and J 4 bases, with 19 bases left between them. CDR1 is SEHNR and CDR2 is FQNEAQ in the germline V gene (reference sequence). The CDR3 loop spans 14 amino acids.

V gene TRBV19 combines with J gene TRBJ2-5; TRBD2 agrees at 7 bases. Germline loops: CDR1 LNHDA, CDR2 SQIVND (reference sequence). Trimming at V came to 4 bases and at J to 5 bases, leaving 10 bases not matched to a gene. This CDR3 is 15 amino acids long. DNA of the CDR3: TGTGCCAGTAGTAGGGGGGGACTCTATAGGGAGACCCAGTACTTC. It is translated as CASSRGGLYRETQYF.

The rearrangement uses TRBV10-2 and TRBJ1-6, with D perhaps TRBD1 (5 bases). This CDR3 region has 15 residues. In germline, CDR1 is WSHSY, CDR2 SAAADI. Trimming pared 8 bases from V and 6 bases from J, leaving 17 bases between. The CDR3 coding sequence is TGCGCCAGCGTTGGCGGGGCAGGTGGTAATTCACCCCTCCACTTT. As protein: CASVGGAGGNSPLHF.

The V and J genes are TRBV6-1 and TRBJ2-5; TRBD2 might be the D (6 bases). Germline V CDR1 and CDR2: MNHNS, SASEGT. Trimming shortened V by 2 bases and J by 3 bases, and 13 bases separated the two germline ends. The CDR3 loop spans 15 amino acids. The CDR3 DNA reads TGTGCCAGCAGTGAAAATCCGGGACTTAAAGAGACCCAGTACTTC. Its translation: CASSENPGLKETQYF.

This chain joins TRBV27 and TRBJ1-6, with D possibly TRBD1 on 6 matching bases. Germline lookup yields CDR1 MNHEY and CDR2 SMNVEV (reference sequence). The V end lost 5 bases, the J end lost 1 base, and 15 bases lay between the germline ends. The CDR3 is 17 residues long. The CDR3 sequence: CASSNPQGGSYNSPLHF. Written as DNA, the CDR3 is TGTGCCAGCAGTAACCCACAGGGTGGGTCCTATAATTCACCCCTCCACTTT.

This chain links TRBV27 with TRBJ1-5; D is unclear. Trimming removed 5 bases at V and 5 bases at J, with 13 bases between. The germline CDR1 and CDR2 sequences are MNHEY and SMNVEV (reference sequence). The CDR3 contains 14 residues. The CDR3 sequence is CASSPGGPYQPQHF. The CDR3 DNA reads as TGTGCCAGCAGTCCTGGAGGTCCTTATCAGCCCCAGCATTTT.

The chain recombines TRBV10-1 with TRBJ2-2; D is possibly TRBD1 (5 bases). CDR3 length equals 14 residues. Germline CDR1 and CDR2: WNHNN and SYGVQD (reference sequence). With 0 bases removed from V and 5 bases from J, the gap between germline ends came to 7 bases. This CDR3 reads CASSESQGTGELFF. The CDR3 coding sequence is TGCGCCAGCAGTGAGTCGCAGGGAACCGGGGAGCTGTTTTTT.